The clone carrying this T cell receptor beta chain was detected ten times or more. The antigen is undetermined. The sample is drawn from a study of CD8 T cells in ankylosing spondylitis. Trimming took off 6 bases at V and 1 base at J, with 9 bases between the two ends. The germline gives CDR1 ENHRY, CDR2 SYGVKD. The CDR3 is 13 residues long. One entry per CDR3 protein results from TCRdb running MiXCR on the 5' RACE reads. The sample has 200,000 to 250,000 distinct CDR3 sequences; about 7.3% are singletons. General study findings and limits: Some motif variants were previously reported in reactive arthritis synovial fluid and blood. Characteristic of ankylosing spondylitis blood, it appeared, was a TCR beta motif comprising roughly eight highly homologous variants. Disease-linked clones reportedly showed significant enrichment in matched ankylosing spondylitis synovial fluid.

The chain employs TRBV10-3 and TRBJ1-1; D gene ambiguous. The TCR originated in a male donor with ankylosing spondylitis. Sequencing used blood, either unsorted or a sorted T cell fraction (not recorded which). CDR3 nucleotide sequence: TGTGCCATCAGGTACGAGGGGAACACTGAAGCTTTCTTT. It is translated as CAIRYEGNTEAFF.